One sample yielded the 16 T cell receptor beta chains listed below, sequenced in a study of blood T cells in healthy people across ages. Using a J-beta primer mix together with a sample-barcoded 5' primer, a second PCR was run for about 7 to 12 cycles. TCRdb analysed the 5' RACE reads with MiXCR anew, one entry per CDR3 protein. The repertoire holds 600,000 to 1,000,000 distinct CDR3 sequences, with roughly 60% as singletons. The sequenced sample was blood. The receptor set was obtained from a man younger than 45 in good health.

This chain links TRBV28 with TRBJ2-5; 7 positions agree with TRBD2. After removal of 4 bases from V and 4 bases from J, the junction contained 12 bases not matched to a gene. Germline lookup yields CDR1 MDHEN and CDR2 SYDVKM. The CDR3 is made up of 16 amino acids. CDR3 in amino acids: CASSWARGRGVETQYF. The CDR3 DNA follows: TGTGCCAGCAGTTGGGCGCGCGGGAGAGGGGTAGAGACCCAGTACTTC.

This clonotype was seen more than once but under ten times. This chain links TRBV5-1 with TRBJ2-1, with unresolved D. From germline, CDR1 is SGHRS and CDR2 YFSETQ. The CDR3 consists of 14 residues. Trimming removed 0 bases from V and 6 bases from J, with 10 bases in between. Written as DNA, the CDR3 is TGCGCCAGCAGCTTGGCCGTGGTTCCCAATGAGCAGTTCTTC. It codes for CASSLAVVPNEQFF. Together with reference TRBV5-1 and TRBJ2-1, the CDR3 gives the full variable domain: KAGVTQTPRYLIKTRGQQVTLSCSPISGHRSVSWYQQTPGQGLQFLFEYFSETQRNKGNFPGRFSGRQFSNSRSEMNVSTLELGDSALYLCASSLAVVPNEQFFGPGTRLTVL.

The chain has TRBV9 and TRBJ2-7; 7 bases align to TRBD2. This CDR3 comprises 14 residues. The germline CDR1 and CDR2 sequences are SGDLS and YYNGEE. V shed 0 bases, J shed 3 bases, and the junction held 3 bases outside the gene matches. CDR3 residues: CASSVDSSGYEQYF. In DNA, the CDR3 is TGTGCCAGCAGCGTAGATTCTAGCGGCTACGAGCAGTACTTC.

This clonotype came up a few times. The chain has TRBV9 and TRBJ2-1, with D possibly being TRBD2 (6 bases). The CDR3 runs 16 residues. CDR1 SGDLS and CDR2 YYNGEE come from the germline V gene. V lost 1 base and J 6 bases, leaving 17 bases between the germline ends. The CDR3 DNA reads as TGTGCCAGCAGCGTAAATCTATGGCGGGATGGCAATGAGCAGTTCTTC. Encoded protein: CASSVNLWRDGNEQFF.

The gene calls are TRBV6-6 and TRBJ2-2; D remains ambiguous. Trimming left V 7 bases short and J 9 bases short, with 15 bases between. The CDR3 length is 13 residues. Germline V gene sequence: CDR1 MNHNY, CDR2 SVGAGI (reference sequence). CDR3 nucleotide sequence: TGTGCCAGCAACTTTGGCCCTGTTCGGGAGCTGTTTTTT. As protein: CASNFGPVRELFF.

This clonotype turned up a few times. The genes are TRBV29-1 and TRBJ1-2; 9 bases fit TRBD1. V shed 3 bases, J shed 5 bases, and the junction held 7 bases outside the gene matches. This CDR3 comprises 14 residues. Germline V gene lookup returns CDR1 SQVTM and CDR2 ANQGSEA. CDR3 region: CSVDFVTGGYGYTF. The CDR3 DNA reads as TGCAGCGTTGATTTTGTGACAGGGGGGTATGGCTACACCTTC.

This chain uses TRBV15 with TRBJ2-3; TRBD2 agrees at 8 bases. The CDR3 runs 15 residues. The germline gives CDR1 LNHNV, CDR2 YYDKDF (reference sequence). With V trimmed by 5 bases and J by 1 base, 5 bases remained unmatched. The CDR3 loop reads CATSVGLAGTDTQYF. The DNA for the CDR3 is TGTGCCACCAGCGTCGGACTAGCCGGCACAGATACGCAGTATTTT.

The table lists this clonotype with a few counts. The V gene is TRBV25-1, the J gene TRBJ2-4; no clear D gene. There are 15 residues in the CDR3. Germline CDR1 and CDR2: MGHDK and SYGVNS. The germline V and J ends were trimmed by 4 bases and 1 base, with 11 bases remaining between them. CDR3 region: CASSVGIGAKNIQYF. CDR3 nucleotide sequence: TGTGCCAGCAGTGTAGGGATTGGGGCCAAAAACATTCAGTACTTC.

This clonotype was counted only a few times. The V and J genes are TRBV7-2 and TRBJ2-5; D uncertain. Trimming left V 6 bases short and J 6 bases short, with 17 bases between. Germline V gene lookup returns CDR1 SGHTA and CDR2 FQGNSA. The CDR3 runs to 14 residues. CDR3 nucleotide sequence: TGTGCCAGCAGTCCACGGATACAGCACCAGACCCAGTACTTC. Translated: CASSPRIQHQTQYF.

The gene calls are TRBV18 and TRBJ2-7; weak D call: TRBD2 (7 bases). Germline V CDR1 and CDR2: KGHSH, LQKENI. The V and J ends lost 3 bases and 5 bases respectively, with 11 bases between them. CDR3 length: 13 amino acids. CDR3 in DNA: TGTGCCAGCTCACCCGGGGGGCCCAACGAGCAGTACTTC. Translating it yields CASSPGGPNEQYF. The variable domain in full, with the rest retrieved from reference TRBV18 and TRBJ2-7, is NAGVMQNPRHLVRRRGQEARLRCSPMKGHSHVYWYRQLPEEGLKFMVYLQKENIIDESGMPKERFSAEFPKEGPSILRIQQVVRGDSAAYFCASSPGGPNEQYFGPGTRLTVT.

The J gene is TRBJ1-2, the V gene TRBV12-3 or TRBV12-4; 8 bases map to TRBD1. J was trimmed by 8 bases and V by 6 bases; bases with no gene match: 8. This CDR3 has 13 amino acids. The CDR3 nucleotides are TGTGCCAGCAGCCGTGGACAGGGCGGGGGCTACACCTTC. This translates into CASSRGQGGGYTF.

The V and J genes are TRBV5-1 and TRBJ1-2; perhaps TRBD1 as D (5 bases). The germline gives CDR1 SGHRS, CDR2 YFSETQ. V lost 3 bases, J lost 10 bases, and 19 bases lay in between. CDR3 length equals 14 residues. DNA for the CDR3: TGCGCCAGCAGCTCCGGGGACGCTTGGAGCCTCTACACCTTC. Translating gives CASSSGDAWSLYTF.

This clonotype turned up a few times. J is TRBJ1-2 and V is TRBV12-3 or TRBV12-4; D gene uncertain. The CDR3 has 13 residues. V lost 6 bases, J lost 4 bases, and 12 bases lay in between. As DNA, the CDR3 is TGTGCCAGCAGGCCCCTCGGGGTCTATGGCTACACCTTC. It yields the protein CASRPLGVYGYTF.

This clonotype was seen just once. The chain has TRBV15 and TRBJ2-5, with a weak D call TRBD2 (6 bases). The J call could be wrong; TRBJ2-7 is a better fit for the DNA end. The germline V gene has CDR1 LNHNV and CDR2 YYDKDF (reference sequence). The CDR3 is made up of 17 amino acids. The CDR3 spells CATSRTILSGTAYEQYF. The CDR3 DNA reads TGTGCCACCAGCAGGACGATACTCTCGGGGACTGCCTACGAGCAGTACTTC.

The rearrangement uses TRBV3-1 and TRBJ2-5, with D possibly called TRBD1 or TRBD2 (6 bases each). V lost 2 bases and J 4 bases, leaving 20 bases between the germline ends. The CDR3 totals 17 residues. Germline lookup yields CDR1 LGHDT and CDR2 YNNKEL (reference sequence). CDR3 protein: CASSQSWGAGSTETQYF. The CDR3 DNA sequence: TGTGCCAGCAGCCAATCATGGGGGGCAGGGTCGACAGAGACCCAGTACTTC.

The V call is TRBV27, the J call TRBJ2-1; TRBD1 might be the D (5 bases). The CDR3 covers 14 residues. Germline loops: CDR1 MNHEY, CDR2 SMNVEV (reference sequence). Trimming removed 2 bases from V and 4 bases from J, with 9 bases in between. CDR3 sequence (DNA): TGTGCCAGCAGTTTACGACAGACATACAATGAGCAGTTCTTC. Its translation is CASSLRQTYNEQFF.